This T cell receptor (beta chain) derives from a study of blood T cell repertoires in COVID-19 (dated by TCRdb to the early 2020s). Concerning the study at large: Samples covering the acute and convalescent phases of COVID-19 were provided by collaborators in the United States, Italy and Spain. The samples were drawn from two sources: the first 160 participants of the ongoing ImmuneRACE study, and about 1,300 subjects contributed by 6 global collaborators. Subjects who had been exposed to COVID-19, were actively infected with it, or had recovered from it provided the deeply sampled blood TCRbeta repertoires that made up the dataset. The material from the prospective study consisted of cDNA or gDNA derived from T cells, B-cell-depleted T cells, or PBMCs. Nearly every sample came with metadata listing a de-identified subject ID, COVID-19 status, age in years and sex. Where available, HLA class I and class II types were taken from metadata supplied by the sample provider and were not determined by assay-based typing. The repertoires were released in a freely available public database meant as a resource for research on the immune response to SARS-CoV-2. General findings and caveats noted by the study authors: Clinical and demographic metadata were provided uncurated, with the amount varying by source and participant.

The immunoSEQ Assay, a bias-controlled multiplex PCR, was used to amplify TCRbeta CDR3 regions from genomic DNA. The published analysis was carried out like this. The number of nucleated cells in each sample was estimated from the amplification of reference gene primers within the assay. Sequence reads were collapsed and filtered to measure the absolute abundance of every unique TCRbeta CDR3 rearrangement. For each sample, productive Simpson clonality was calculated by taking the square root of Simpson's diversity index across productive rearrangements. The immuneACCESS repertoire file appears here via TCRdb, limited to in-frame rearrangements. These files lack a portion of the clones; in checked studies, under half of the deficit traces to unresolved V genes, and the cause of the others is not known. The DNA gave D and trimming, while V, J and clone size come from that table. The sample data list about 260,000 clones, and around 90% of these were observed just once. The ten largest clones add up to about 5.2% of the sample.

CDR1 GTSNPN and CDR2 SVGIG are derived from the germline V gene (reference sequence). V loses 3 bases of germline sequence and J loses 4 bases, and the interval between the two ends is 7 bases. Its CDR3 holds 13 amino acids, cysteine through phenylalanine. Just the 39-base CDR3 DNA is kept, in frame starting at base 1. At one collaborating source in Seattle, patients were enrolled during active infection and were followed longitudinally through the course of disease. Each collaborating institution followed its own protocols to collect whole blood in K2EDTA tubes. Collaborator samples were shipped for TCRbeta analysis as frozen whole blood, isolated PBMCs, or DNA extracted from either sample type. Regarding this clone: Its cognate antigen has yet to be identified. No much larger clone exists at a distance of one base, and base qualities are not known.

The sequence derives from a woman aged 60-70 years with COVID-19, enrolled during active disease. The specimen sequenced was peripheral blood. The receptor chain draws on TRBV30 and TRBJ1-6, with the identity of the D gene unclear. DNA sequence: TGTGCCTGGAGCCTAAGATATAATTCACCCCTCCACTTT. The encoded protein is CAWSLRYNSPLHF.